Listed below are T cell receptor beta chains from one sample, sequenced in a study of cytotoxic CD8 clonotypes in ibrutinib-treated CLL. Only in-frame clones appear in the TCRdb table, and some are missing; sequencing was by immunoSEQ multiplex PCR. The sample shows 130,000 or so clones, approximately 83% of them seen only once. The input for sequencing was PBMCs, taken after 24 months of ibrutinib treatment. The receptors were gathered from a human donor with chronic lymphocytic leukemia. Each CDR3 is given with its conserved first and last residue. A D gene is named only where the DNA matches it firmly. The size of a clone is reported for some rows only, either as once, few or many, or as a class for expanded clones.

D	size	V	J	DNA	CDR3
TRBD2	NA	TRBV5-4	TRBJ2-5	TGTGCCACCAAACCTGACTCAGCCGGTAGCGGGGCGGGGACCCAGTACTTC	CATKPDSAGSGAGTQYF
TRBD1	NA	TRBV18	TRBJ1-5	TGTGCCAGCTCACCAGACAGGGCCAGGAATCAGCCCCAGCATTTT	CASSPDRARNQPQHF
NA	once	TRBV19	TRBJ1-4	TGTGCCAGTAGACTGAGGGGGGGCGGCAATGAAAAACTGTTTTTT	CASRLRGGGNEKLFF
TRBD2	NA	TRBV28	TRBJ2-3	TGTGCCAGCAGTCCCTCGCGGGCGGGAGGCTCTCAAGATACGCAGTATTTT	CASSPSRAGGSQDTQYF
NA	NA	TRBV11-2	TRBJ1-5	TGTGCCAGCAGCTTAGGAGCTGGACACCGGGAGACCGAGGGGAAGCCCCAGCATTTT	CASSLGAGHRETEGKPQHF
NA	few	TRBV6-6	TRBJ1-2	TGTGCCAGCTGTAGGGATCTTGACTATGGCTACACCTTC	CASCRDLDYGYTF
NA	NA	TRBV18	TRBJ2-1	TGTGCCAGCTCACCACCCTCACACAATGAGCAGTTCTTC	CASSPPSHNEQFF
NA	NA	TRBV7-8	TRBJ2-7	TGTGCCAGCAGGCAAGCCCTGTCAACCGCGCCCTACGAGCAGTACTTC	CASRQALSTAPYEQYF
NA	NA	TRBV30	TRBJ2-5	TGTGCCTGGAGTCGAACTTACCAAGAGACCCAGTACTTC	CAWSRTYQETQYF
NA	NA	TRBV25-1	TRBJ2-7	TGTGCCAGCAGTTTACACGAGCAGTACTTC	CASSLHEQYF
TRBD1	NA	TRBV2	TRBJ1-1	TGTGCCAGCAGTACCTCGTTAGACAGGGTCACTGAAGCTTTCTTT	CASSTSLDRVTEAFF
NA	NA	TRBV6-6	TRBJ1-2	TGTGCCAGCAGTTACTCAGGACAGTCTGGCTATGGCTACACCTTC	CASSYSGQSGYGYTF
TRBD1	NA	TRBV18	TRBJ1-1	TGTGCCAGCTCACCAAAGGGACAGGAGAACACTGAAGCTTTCTTT	CASSPKGQENTEAFF
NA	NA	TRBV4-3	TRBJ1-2	TGCGCCAGCAGCCAGGCCGCGCGGAACTATGGCTACACCTTC	CASSQAARNYGYTF
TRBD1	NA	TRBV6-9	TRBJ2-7	TGTGCCAGCAGTTATGGGACAGGGGATCTCGAGCAGTACTTC	CASSYGTGDLEQYF
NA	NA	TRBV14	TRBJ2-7	TGTGCCAGCAGCCAACCTAAGCTAACGGGGGAAACGCAGTACTTC	CASSQPKLTGETQYF
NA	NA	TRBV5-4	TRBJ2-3	TGTGCCAGCAGCCCGCTCGCCCCGGACCCCACAGATACGCAGTATTTT	CASSPLAPDPTDTQYF
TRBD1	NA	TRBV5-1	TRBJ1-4	TGCGCCAGCAGCTTACCGGGACAGGGAGAAAAACTGTTTTTT	CASSLPGQGEKLFF
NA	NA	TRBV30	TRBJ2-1	TGTGCCTTAAATGAGCAGTTCTTC	CALNEQFF
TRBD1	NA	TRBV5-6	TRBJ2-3	TGTGCCAGCACCCTTTTACAGGGGGAACCAACAGATACGCAGTATTTT	CASTLLQGEPTDTQYF
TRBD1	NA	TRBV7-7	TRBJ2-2	TGTGCCAGCAGCCGGGACAGGGGCGGGCGGGAGCTGTTTTTT	CASSRDRGGRELFF
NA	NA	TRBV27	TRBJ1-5	TGTGCCACAAAAAGATATTCCGACAGTTCCTTCAATCAGCCCCAGCATTTT	CATKRYSDSSFNQPQHF
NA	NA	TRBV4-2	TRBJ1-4	TGTGCCAGCAGCCAAGTGTTTCTAAGGGGTCAGGGCCCGGGTGAAAAACTGTTTTTT	CASSQVFLRGQGPGEKLFF
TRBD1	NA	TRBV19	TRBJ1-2	TGTGCCAGTAATCCCAGGGGGCGCAACTATGGCTACACCTTC	CASNPRGRNYGYTF
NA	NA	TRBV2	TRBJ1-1	TGTGCCAGCCGGGATCAAACCCTGAACACTGAAGCTTTCTTT	CASRDQTLNTEAFF
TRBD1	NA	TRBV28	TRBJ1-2	TGTGCCAGCAGCCCTGGCACAGGGGCCCCAAGGGGCTACACCTTC	CASSPGTGAPRGYTF
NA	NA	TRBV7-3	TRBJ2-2	TGTGCCAGCAGCTTAATAGGGGGGACGGAGCTGTTTTTT	CASSLIGGTELFF
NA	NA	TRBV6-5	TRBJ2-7	TGTGCCAGCGTCCGGGACGGTACCTACGAGCAGTACTTC	CASVRDGTYEQYF
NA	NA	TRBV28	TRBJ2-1	TGTGCCAGCAGGGGGCAGGGTAGCTCCTACAATGAGCAGTTCTTC	CASRGQGSSYNEQFF
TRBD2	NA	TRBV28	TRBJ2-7	TGTGCCAGCAGTCCAGCGGGGGGATCCTACGAGCAGTACTTC	CASSPAGGSYEQYF
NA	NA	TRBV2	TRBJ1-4	TGTGCCAGCAGTGAATCGGATGAAAAACTGTTTTTT	CASSESDEKLFF
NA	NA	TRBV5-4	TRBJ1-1	TGTGCCAGCAGCTCTCGGGGGGTAACTGAAGCTTTCTTT	CASSSRGVTEAFF
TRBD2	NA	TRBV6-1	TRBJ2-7	TGTGCCAGCGGACTAGCGGGAGACGGGATGTACTTC	CASGLAGDGMYF
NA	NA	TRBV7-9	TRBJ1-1	TGTGCCAGCCCCTCTAACACTGAAGCTTTCTTT	CASPSNTEAFF
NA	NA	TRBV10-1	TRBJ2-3	TGCGCCAGCAGTGAGCCCCAGAGACAGGAGAGCACAGATACGCAGTATTTT	CASSEPQRQESTDTQYF
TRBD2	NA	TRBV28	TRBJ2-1	TGTGCCAGCAGTTTACGTCCCGGGACTAGCGGGAGGGCTGTCTACAATGAGCAGTTCTTC	CASSLRPGTSGRAVYNEQFF
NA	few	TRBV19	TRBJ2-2	TGTGCCAGTACCGCAAGGACCGGGGAGCTGTTTTTT	CASTARTGELFF
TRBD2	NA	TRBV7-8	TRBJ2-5	TGTGCCAGCAGCTTAGTGCCTAGCGGGGGGGGCAGGGAGACCCAGTACTTC	CASSLVPSGGGRETQYF
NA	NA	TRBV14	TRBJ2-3	TGTGCCAGCAGCCAAGGTCCTAGCGTTTACCCCACAGATACGCAGTATTTT	CASSQGPSVYPTDTQYF